The 28 T cell receptor beta chains given below trace back to one sample, sequenced in a study of CXCR3-negative and CXCR3-positive naive CD8 T cells. Whole-study findings and limits: CXCR3-positive naive cells had TRB CDR3s that were more hydrophobic than CXCR3-negative naive cells had.

Researchers prepared the TRB cDNA libraries using 5' RACE with UMI labels. TCRdb re-called the 5' RACE reads, yielding one record per CDR3 amino acid sequence without DNA. The sample has about 150,000 distinct CDR3 sequences. For these receptors, no antigen is known. The specimen was naive CXCR3+ CD8+ T cells from blood. Documented subset: CD45RO-CCR7+CD27+CD95- naive CD8+ T cells expressing CXCR3 (TNR3+). These receptor sequences come from a human donor in good health. Some clones in this sample may be carry-over from other donors' samples.

The V and J genes are TRBV29-1 and TRBJ2-7; TCRdb indicates TRBD2, and absent DNA this call remains unverified. Germline-derived CDR1 and CDR2 are SQVTM and ANQGSEA. CDR3 length: 12 amino acids. The CDR3 region is CSVLSGPYEQYF.

The chain uses TRBV27 and TRBJ2-1; the D call of TRBD2 rests on TCRdb alone, since no DNA is present to check it. CDR3 length: 16 amino acids. Germline CDR1 reads MNHEY; CDR2 reads SMNVEV (reference sequence). CDR3 residues: CASSPNSGGTYNEQFF.

The chain has TRBV7-9 and TRBJ2-1; TCRdb names TRBD2, which stays unverified in the absence of DNA. The length of the CDR3 is 15 residues. Germline V gene data show CDR1 as SEHNR and CDR2 as FQNEAQ (reference sequence). The CDR3 sequence: CASNSLGTSGDEQFF.

This chain links TRBV28 with TRBJ2-7; as DNA is missing, the TRBD2 call by TCRdb cannot be tested. Germline lookup yields CDR1 MDHEN and CDR2 SYDVKM. This CDR3 has 15 amino acids. CDR3 residues: CASSLRGPLAYEQYF.

The chain joins TRBV30 to TRBJ2-1; TCRdb's D gene call, TRBD1, goes unchecked for lack of DNA. This CDR3 has 15 amino acids. Germline V lookup: CDR1 GTSNPN, CDR2 SVGIG (reference sequence). The CDR3 protein is CAWSDRDRADNEQFF.

The CDR3 reads CATSRTEQETQYF. J is TRBJ2-5 and V is TRBV15; TCRdb indicates TRBD1, and absent DNA this call remains unverified. Germline V gives CDR1 LNHNV, CDR2 YYDKDF (reference sequence). The CDR3 has 13 residues. Full variable domain (rest looked up from reference TRBV15 and TRBJ2-5): DAMVIQNPRYQVTQFGKPVTLSCSQTLNHNVMYWYQQKSSQAPKLLFHYYDKDFNNEADTPDNFQSRRPNTSFCFLDIRSPGLGDTAMYLCATSRTEQETQYFGPGTRLLVL.

V gene TRBV28 combines with J gene TRBJ2-7; lacking DNA, the TRBD1 call made by TCRdb goes unchecked. The germline V gene encodes CDR1 MDHEN and CDR2 SYDVKM. This CDR3 is 15 amino acids long. The CDR3 loop is CASSPGQGISYEQYF.

The V gene is TRBV7-9, the J gene TRBJ1-6. This CDR3 comprises 14 residues. Germline CDR1 is SEHNR and CDR2 is FQNEAQ (reference sequence). CDR3 region: CASSLVNTNSPLHF.

V and J are TRBV7-9 and TRBJ2-1; the TRBD1 assignment by TCRdb is unverifiable without DNA. The germline V gene has CDR1 SEHNR and CDR2 FQNEAQ (reference sequence). The CDR3 is made up of 13 amino acids. The CDR3 sequence is CASSHGASPEQFF.

The chain carries TRBV21-1 and TRBJ2-7. TRBV21-1 corresponds to a pseudogene. The CDR3 consists of 13 residues. CDR3 in amino acids: CASSKRVSYEQYF.

The chain carries TRBV29-1 and TRBJ2-1; TCRdb names TRBD2, which stays unverified in the absence of DNA. There are 16 residues in the CDR3. Germline lookup yields CDR1 SQVTM and CDR2 ANQGSEA. CDR3 sequence: CSVTPPTSFSIAEQFF.

V is TRBV28 and J is TRBJ2-2; TCRdb indicates TRBD1, and absent DNA this call remains unverified. CDR1 is MDHEN, CDR2 SYDVKM, per germline. The CDR3 contains 17 residues. Here the CDR3 reads CASSLSGGQILTGELFF.

V is TRBV7-7 and J is TRBJ2-7; TCRdb proposes TRBD1, but this gene call is untestable without DNA. Looked up from germline, CDR1 is SSHAT and CDR2 is FNYEAQ (reference sequence). This CDR3 has 13 residues. The CDR3 region is CASSSGHGYEQYF.

The chain employs TRBV12-3 or TRBV12-4 and TRBJ2-3; TCRdb designates TRBD1, a call that cannot be tested without DNA. CDR3 length equals 19 residues. The CDR3 protein is CASSFYPGVAGASTDTQYF.

The chain carries TRBV28 and TRBJ1-5; TCRdb indicates TRBD1, and absent DNA this call remains unverified. This CDR3 is built from 13 residues. Germline lookup yields CDR1 MDHEN and CDR2 SYDVKM. CDR3 amino acids: CASSRSGVWTQHF. The full variable domain, its missing parts supplied by reference TRBV28 and TRBJ1-5, is DVKVTQSSRYLVKRTGEKVFLECVQDMDHENMFWYRQDPGLGLRLIYFSYDVKMKEKGDIPEGYSVSREKKERFSLILESASTNQTSMYLCASSRSGVWTQHFGDGTRLSIL.

Here the CDR3 reads CASSYSSGRQETQYF. The chain employs TRBV6-2 or TRBV6-3 and TRBJ2-5; TCRdb picks TRBD1, but there is no DNA to check that call. Germline-derived CDR1 and CDR2 are MNHEY and SVGEGT. CDR3 length equals 15 residues.

The chain has TRBV4-1 and TRBJ2-1; TCRdb's D gene call, TRBD2, goes unchecked for lack of DNA. The CDR3 is 16 residues long. In germline, CDR1 is MGHRA, CDR2 YSYEKL. This chain's CDR3 is CASSQGIARGNNEQFF.

The chain has TRBV7-9 and TRBJ2-5; TCRdb selects TRBD2, and the lack of DNA leaves this call unchecked. This CDR3 is 16 amino acids long. Germline-derived CDR1 and CDR2 are SEHNR and FQNEAQ (reference sequence). The chain's CDR3 is CASSQDLSGRAATQYF. The whole variable domain, remainder taken from reference TRBV7-9 and TRBJ2-5, is DTGVSQNPRHKITKRGQNVTFRCDPISEHNRLYWYRQTLGQGPEFLTYFQNEAQLEKSRLLSDRFSAERPKGSFSTLEIQRTEQGDSAMYLCASSQDLSGRAATQYFGPGTRLLVL.

The V and J genes are TRBV7-9 and TRBJ1-5. Germline V lookup: CDR1 SEHNR, CDR2 FQNEAQ (reference sequence). The CDR3 loop spans 13 amino acids. CDR3 sequence: CASSLNPNQPQHF.

V is TRBV27 and J is TRBJ2-7; the TCRdb D gene call, TRBD1, has no DNA to confirm it. CDR3 length: 15 residues. Germline CDR1 MNHEY, CDR2 SMNVEV (reference sequence). CDR3 in amino acids: CASSLGTVAPYEQYF.

V is TRBV2 and J is TRBJ2-7; TCRdb selects TRBD2, and the lack of DNA leaves this call unchecked. The CDR3 has 17 amino acids. The germline gives CDR1 SNHLY, CDR2 FYNNEI. The CDR3 is CASSESGLAGGPLVQYF.

The V and J genes are TRBV7-9 and TRBJ2-5; TCRdb designates TRBD2, a call that cannot be tested without DNA. The CDR3 covers 17 residues. The V gene's germline CDR1 is SEHNR and CDR2 FQNEAQ (reference sequence). CDR3 loop: CASSLAMPGPRRETQYF.

The V and J genes are TRBV9 and TRBJ2-2; the TCRdb call, TRBD1, lacks DNA for checking. This CDR3 comprises 18 residues. From germline, CDR1 is SGDLS and CDR2 YYNGEE. The CDR3 loop is CASSVNPSRQGAIGELFF.

This chain connects TRBV14 to TRBJ2-1; TCRdb gives TRBD2 as the D gene, but with no DNA this cannot be confirmed. Germline-derived CDR1 and CDR2 are SGHDN and FVKESK. The CDR3 has 17 residues. The CDR3 is CASSQVAGGPYYNEQFF.

CDR3 in amino acids: CASSELKNGRYNEQFF. The chain carries TRBV11-3 and TRBJ2-1. CDR3 size: 16 residues. Per germline, CDR1 SGHNT and CDR2 YENEEA.

The chain combines TRBV13 with TRBJ2-7; no DNA is available, so the TRBD2 call from TCRdb remains unchecked. The germline V gene has CDR1 PRHDT and CDR2 FYEKMQ (reference sequence). The CDR3 covers 16 residues. CDR3 protein: CASSFKGTSGGYEQYF. The variable domain in full, with the rest retrieved from reference TRBV13 and TRBJ2-7, is AAGVIQSPRHLIKEKRETATLKCYPIPRHDTVYWYQQGPGQDPQFLISFYEKMQSDKGSIPDRFSAQQFSDYHSELNMSSLELGDSALYFCASSFKGTSGGYEQYFGPGTRLTVT.

The chain uses TRBV10-3 and TRBJ1-2; TCRdb's D call of TRBD1 is untestable without DNA. Germline assignment: CDR1 ENHRY and CDR2 SYGVKD. The CDR3 totals 14 residues. CDR3 residues: CAISEVDRGPGYTF.

V gene TRBV5-1 combines with J gene TRBJ2-1; the D gene TCRdb calls, TRBD1, cannot be checked with no DNA. The CDR3 runs 14 residues. Germline CDR1 reads SGHRS; CDR2 reads YFSETQ. The CDR3 sequence: CASSDGTGGNEQFF.